This T cell receptor (beta chain) is drawn from a study of regulatory T cells in long-lasting Graves disease (dated by TCRdb to the early 2020s). Regarding the research as a whole: Persistent Graves' disease was defined as persistently positive TSH receptor autoantibodies together with antithyroid drug treatment for over 5 years. Persistent Graves' disease patients were compared with newly diagnosed Graves' disease patients by peripheral blood TCR sequencing and RNA sequencing. A total of 35 or so samples were covered by TCR sequencing, comprising some 13 persistent and 20 newly diagnosed Graves' disease patients. Antithyroid drugs had been taken for roughly 10 years on average by persistent Graves' disease patients in the clinical cohort. The study was registered as a clinical trial and conducted in China. Findings and caveats that apply to the study as a whole: Sequencing and analysis were restricted to the TCR beta chain. Only peripheral blood was studied, because thyroid tissue, the primary lesion, was inaccessible. Persistent patients shared more public clonotypes among themselves (around 3,000) than newly diagnosed patients did (more than 850). The small sample size was acknowledged by the authors as a limitation that may reduce accuracy. Compared with newly diagnosed patients, persistent Graves' disease patients had lower TCR Shannon entropy and fewer highly expanded clones, which suggests clonal expansion. TRBV28, TRBJ1-2 and TRBJ2-5 were preferentially used in persistent disease, while TRBV20-1 and TRBJ2-1 were favored in newly diagnosed disease.

Including cysteine and phenylalanine, the CDR3 has 15 amino acids. Only CDR3 DNA is held: 45 bases, read in frame from base 1. In the germline V gene (reference sequence), CDR1 corresponds to SGHAT and CDR2 to FQDESV. At the junction V is shortened by 4 bases and J by 5 bases; bases outside the gene matches: 10. The library was built by means of multiplex PCR. TCRdb lists the instrument as Illumina HiSeq 4000. TCR beta libraries were built with iRepertoire HTBI primers and Arm-PCR amplification of CDR3 regions. PCR products were gel purified before sequencing. In the authors' own workflow: A total of fewer than 70 TRBV and approximately 15 TRBJ segments were identified across samples and were used for gene usage analysis of CDR3 amino acid clonotypes. COPE and FqMerger were used to merge the filtered high-quality paired reads into contigs. Contigs were aligned with BLAST to IMGT TRBV, TRBD and TRBJ reference genes, and CDR3 was defined per IMGT. Any clonotype with a frequency above 0.1% was classified as a highly expanded clone. Repertoire diversity was measured by Shannon entropy, and V-J evenness by the Gini coefficient. Clonotypes shared by more than one individual were considered public. The public sequencing data were trimmed at Q25 with fastp and processed into clonotypes with MiXCR by TCRdb, which kept only in-frame beta chains. One record per CDR3 amino acid sequence lists the most common genes and DNA. These V and J calls rely on TCRdb rather than the paper's analysis. The sample profile shows fewer than 600,000 distinct CDR3 sequences; less than 25% of them were found once. 10% to 15% of the sample belongs to the ten largest clones.

In the case of this clonotype: Its antigen is still unknown. No base qualities exist here, and no much larger clone lies one base off it.

The time point tag for this specimen amounts to: persistent/refractory GD, antithyroid drugs over 5 years with positive TRAb. RNA was extracted from PBMCs in TRIzol for both TCR sequencing and RNA sequencing. The diagnosis of Graves' disease was made according to American Thyroid Association guidelines. The patients came from an endocrinology department in Xi'an, China. Each patient gave roughly 10 milliliters of peripheral blood, collected in an EDTA anticoagulant tube. Ficoll Paque Plus density gradient separation was used to isolate PBMCs, and no further T cell sorting was performed. An Agilent 2100 Bioanalyzer and agarose gel were used to check RNA quality, while a NanoDrop 2000 measured RNA concentration.

The chain employs TRBV11-1 and TRBJ2-5; a stretch of 7 junction bases matches TRBD1. This material consisted of peripheral blood mononuclear cells (PBMCs), taken when the disease was refractory, from a patient treated with antithyroid drugs. This TCR was sampled from a female donor with Graves disease. This receptor carries the CDR3 CASSSPTGSPETQYF. The sequenced DNA is TGTGCCAGCAGCTCCCCGACAGGGTCCCCCGAGACCCAGTACTTC.